A selection of T cell receptor beta chains follows, all from one sample in a study of blood T cells in healthy people across ages. One entry per CDR3 protein results from TCRdb running MiXCR on the 5' RACE reads. The sample includes more than 650,000 distinct CDR3 sequences, more than 25% of them seen just once. These sequences were also reported in another study, on T cells of mothers and their children.

The sequencing sample was made of blood. All receptors come from a boy between 10 and 17 years old in good health. Each CDR3 is given with its conserved first and last residue. D genes are given only for firm matches. Only some rows state a clone size, as once, few, many or a class for expanded clones.

D: TRBD1; V: TRBV12-3/TRBV12-4; J: TRBJ1-4; size: few; DNA: TGTGCCAGCAGCCCTACAGGGGGCTTTGAAAAACTGTTTTTT; CDR3: CASSPTGGFEKLFF
D: -; V: TRBV7-9; J: TRBJ1-1; size: -; DNA: TGTGCCAGCAGCTTAGTTGGCCTACCCCTTGAAGCTTTCTTT; CDR3: CASSLVGLPLEAFF
D: -; V: TRBV28; J: TRBJ2-7; size: many; DNA: TGTGCCAGCATTGGAGCGGTAGGCTACGAGCAGTACTTC; CDR3: CASIGAVGYEQYF
D: TRBD2; V: TRBV5-1; J: TRBJ2-3; size: few; DNA: TGCGCCAGCAGCTTGGAACCGGGACTAAGATCAGATACGCAGTATTTT; CDR3: CASSLEPGLRSDTQYF
D: -; V: TRBV11-2; J: TRBJ1-4; size: few; DNA: TGTGCCAGCAGCTTAGGGCCTGGCGGGACTAATGAAAAACTGTTTTTT; CDR3: CASSLGPGGTNEKLFF
D: -; V: TRBV10-3; J: TRBJ2-3; size: -; DNA: TGTGCCATCAGTAAACCAAGCACAGATACGCAGTATTTT; CDR3: CAISKPSTDTQYF
D: -; V: TRBV7-9; J: TRBJ1-1; size: -; DNA: TGTGCCAGCAGCTCGGGGTCGATTGTGACCGAGGGGACTGAAGCTTTCTTT; CDR3: CASSSGSIVTEGTEAFF
D: -; V: TRBV9; J: TRBJ2-3; size: -; DNA: TGTGCCAGCACCGACCGAGAGGGGTACACAGATACGCAGTATTTT; CDR3: CASTDREGYTDTQYF
D: -; V: TRBV20-1; J: TRBJ1-1; size: -; DNA: TGCAGTGCTAGGGGGGTCATGAACACTGAAGCTTTCTTT; CDR3: CSARGVMNTEAFF
D: -; V: TRBV7-3; J: TRBJ2-3; size: -; DNA: TGTGCCAGCAGCTTAACCGACCGGAATACGCAGTATTTT; CDR3: CASSLTDRNTQYF
D: TRBD2; V: TRBV3-1; J: TRBJ2-4; size: -; DNA: TGTGCCAGCAGTTGGACTAGCGGGGGGGCCTCTGCCAAAAACATTCAGTACTTC; CDR3: CASSWTSGGASAKNIQYF
D: TRBD1; V: TRBV28; J: TRBJ2-7; size: few; DNA: TGTGCCAGCAATCAGGGGGCCCAGGGAGACGAGCAGTACTTC; CDR3: CASNQGAQGDEQYF
D: -; V: TRBV10-3; J: TRBJ2-1; size: -; DNA: TGTGCCATCAGTGGCCTGCAAGGCGATGAGCAGTTCTTC; CDR3: CAISGLQGDEQFF
D: TRBD1; V: TRBV12-3/TRBV12-4; J: TRBJ2-1; size: -; DNA: TGTGCCAGCAGGACCCCGGGACAGGGTATGAATGAGCAGTTCTTC; CDR3: CASRTPGQGMNEQFF
D: -; V: TRBV4-1; J: TRBJ1-1; size: -; DNA: TGCGCCAGCAGCCAGCCCACAGGAGGGAGCCTGAACACTGAAGCTTTCTTT; CDR3: CASSQPTGGSLNTEAFF
D: TRBD1; V: TRBV11-2; J: TRBJ2-5; size: few; DNA: TGTGCCAGCAGCTTTACAGGGGGCAAGGAGACCCAGTACTTC; CDR3: CASSFTGGKETQYF
D: TRBD2; V: TRBV12-3/TRBV12-4; J: TRBJ2-7; size: few; DNA: TGTGCCAGCAGCCCGGGACTAGTCTACGAGCAGTACTTC; CDR3: CASSPGLVYEQYF
D: TRBD1; V: TRBV12-3/TRBV12-4; J: TRBJ1-4; size: few; DNA: TGTGCCAGCAGTCCTTTCCAAACCGACAGGGAACGTGAAAAACTGTTTTTT; CDR3: CASSPFQTDREREKLFF
D: TRBD2; V: TRBV20-1; J: TRBJ2-1; size: many; DNA: TGCAGTGCTAGAGGTACTAGCGATTACAATGAGCAGTTCTTC; CDR3: CSARGTSDYNEQFF
D: -; V: TRBV29-1; J: TRBJ2-1; size: -; DNA: TGCAGCGCACAGGGATTTGACTACAATGAGCAGTTCTTC; CDR3: CSAQGFDYNEQFF
D: TRBD1; V: TRBV27; J: TRBJ2-7; size: few; DNA: TGTGCCAGCAGTTTAAGGACAGGGCAGTACGAGCAGTACTTC; CDR3: CASSLRTGQYEQYF
D: -; V: TRBV29-1; J: TRBJ2-7; size: few; DNA: TGCAGCGTTGAGGTAATGGGGCGGACCTTGGAGCAGTACTTC; CDR3: CSVEVMGRTLEQYF
D: TRBD1; V: TRBV12-3/TRBV12-4; J: TRBJ2-4; size: -; DNA: TGTGCCAGCAGTCGGGACAGCCCCAAAAACATTCAGTACTTC; CDR3: CASSRDSPKNIQYF
D: TRBD2; V: TRBV11-1; J: TRBJ2-3; size: -; DNA: TGTGCCAGCAGCTCGATGACTAGCGGACTCACAGATACGCAGTATTTT; CDR3: CASSSMTSGLTDTQYF
D: -; V: TRBV7-6; J: TRBJ2-7; size: few; DNA: TGTGCCAGCAGCTCAGACCCAGACTACGAGCAGTACTTC; CDR3: CASSSDPDYEQYF
D: -; V: TRBV9; J: TRBJ2-2; size: -; DNA: TGTGCCAGCAGCGTGGATAGCATGCCCCGGGAGCTGTTTTTT; CDR3: CASSVDSMPRELFF
D: -; V: TRBV2; J: TRBJ1-4; size: -; DNA: TGTGCCAGCAGGGGTGAGGCTAATGAAAAACTGTTTTTT; CDR3: CASRGEANEKLFF
D: -; V: TRBV6-6; J: TRBJ2-3; size: few; DNA: TGTGCCAGCAGAACTCGGGGCAGGGTGGATACGCAGTATTTT; CDR3: CASRTRGRVDTQYF
D: TRBD2; V: TRBV10-3; J: TRBJ2-7; size: few; DNA: TGTGCCATCGCGGGGGGCCCCTACGAGCAGTACTTC; CDR3: CAIAGGPYEQYF